Presented here are 25 T cell receptor beta chains from one specimen sequenced in a study of blood T cells in healthy people across ages. A second about 7 to 11 cycle PCR used barcoded and J-beta primers. Using its own MiXCR run on the 5' RACE reads, TCRdb lists one record per CDR3 protein. This sample yields hundreds of thousands of distinct CDR3 sequences, of which around 20% are seen a single time; under 4% belongs to the top ten. The sequenced sample was blood. The receptor source for this set is a man between 65 and 85 years old in good health.

There are a few counts of this clonotype. CDR3 DNA: TGCAGTGCTCCAGAGAGGGCCAAAAACATTCAGTACTTC. Amino acid sequence: CSAPERAKNIQYF. This chain uses TRBV20-1 with TRBJ2-4; D remains unclear. The germline V gene has CDR1 DFQATT and CDR2 SNEGSKA (reference sequence). V lost 5 bases and J lost 1, with 9 bases in between. The CDR3 is 13 residues long.

The V call is TRBV6-6, the J call TRBJ1-5, with D perhaps matching TRBD1 (5 bases). Germline V lookup: CDR1 MNHNY, CDR2 SVGAGI (reference sequence). V gave up 8 bases and J gave up 4 bases, with 15 bases separating them. This CDR3 is built from 14 residues. The DNA of the CDR3 is TGTGCCAGCTCGACCGGGGCCGGTAATCAGCCCCAGCATTTT. Translating gives CASSTGAGNQPQHF.

The sample holds a few counts of this clonotype. The V call is TRBV29-1, the J call TRBJ2-7; 10 nucleotides agree with TRBD1. The CDR3 length is 13 residues. V lost 5 bases and J lost 10; bases outside the gene matches: 11. CDR1 and CDR2 from the germline V gene are SQVTM and ANQGSEA. The CDR3 region has the DNA TGCAGCGTTCAAACCGGGACAGGGGCCAAACAGTACTTC. This translates into CSVQTGTGAKQYF.

In this sample, this clonotype turned up a few times. V is TRBV5-1 and J is TRBJ2-7; tentatively, D is TRBD2 (5 bases). Trimming removed 0 bases at V and 5 bases at J, with 12 bases between. The germline V gene has CDR1 SGHRS and CDR2 YFSETQ. This CDR3 region has 14 residues. The CDR3 is CASSLGPSEDEQYF. Here the CDR3 DNA reads TGCGCCAGCAGCTTGGGGCCCTCGGAGGACGAGCAGTACTTC.

The chain carries TRBV7-9 and TRBJ2-2; D possibly matches TRBD1 or TRBD2 (6 bases each). V was clipped by 0 bases and J by 9 bases, with 14 bases between them. Germline CDR1 is SEHNR and CDR2 is FQNEAQ (reference sequence). The CDR3 is 15 amino acids. Written as DNA, the CDR3 is TGTGCCAGCAGCTTAGCCCAGGGGACTCTGAGGGAGCTGTTTTTT. This codes for CASSLAQGTLRELFF.

This clonotype showed up many times. The gene calls are TRBV7-9 and TRBJ2-5; 10 nucleotides align to TRBD2. Trimming at V came to 5 bases and at J to 1 base, leaving 1 base not matched to a gene. From germline, CDR1 is SEHNR and CDR2 FQNEAQ (reference sequence). There are 14 residues in the CDR3. The CDR3 region is CASSASGSQETQYF. Here the CDR3 DNA reads TGTGCCAGCAGCGCTAGCGGGAGCCAAGAGACCCAGTACTTC.

This clonotype has more than one count but fewer than ten. The chain joins TRBV18 to TRBJ1-1; TRBD1 might be the D (6 bases). CDR1 is KGHSH, CDR2 LQKENI, per germline. V lost 5 bases to trimming and J lost 1 base, with 11 bases between them. This CDR3 has 14 residues. This CDR3 is CASSASQGNTEAFF. CDR3 DNA: TGTGCCAGCTCAGCGTCACAGGGGAACACTGAAGCTTTCTTT.

This sequence joins TRBV6-6 and TRBJ2-1; maybe TRBD1 (5 bases). The CDR3 totals 16 residues. Deletions cut 3 bases from V and 0 bases from J, with 12 bases between. Germline loops: CDR1 MNHNY, CDR2 SVGAGI (reference sequence). CDR3: CASSYDSVSSYNEQFF. CDR3 coding DNA: TGTGCCAGCAGTTATGACAGCGTTAGCTCCTACAATGAGCAGTTCTTC.

A single count supports this clonotype. The V gene is TRBV6-2 or TRBV6-3, the J gene TRBJ1-2; TRBD1 aligns across 7 bases. Germline loops: CDR1 MNHEY, CDR2 SVGEGT. The V segment lost 5 bases and the J segment 2 bases; nucleotides outside the gene matches: 8. The CDR3 is made up of 15 amino acids. The CDR3 region is CASSRSIQGNYGYTF. The CDR3 DNA reads TGTGCCAGCAGTAGATCGATACAGGGGAACTATGGCTACACCTTC.

V is TRBV20-1 and J is TRBJ2-1; TRBD2 matches 10 bases. Per germline, CDR1 DFQATT and CDR2 SNEGSKA (reference sequence). This CDR3 contains 15 residues. J gave up 7 bases and V 2 bases, and 8 bases lay outside the gene matches. The CDR3 here is CSARSSGGGRNEQFF. The CDR3 DNA is TGCAGTGCTAGATCTAGCGGGGGAGGTAGGAATGAGCAGTTCTTC.

The chain is built from TRBV9 and TRBJ2-7; weak D call: TRBD1 (6 bases). CDR3 length equals 15 residues. V lost 5 bases and J 0 bases, leaving 15 bases between the germline ends. The germline CDR1 and CDR2 sequences are SGDLS and YYNGEE. CDR3 coding DNA: TGTGCCAGCAGTAAACAGGGCGACCCCTCCTACGAGCAGTACTTC. This encodes CASSKQGDPSYEQYF.

This chain connects TRBV20-1 to TRBJ1-3; no reliable D call. V lost 4 bases and J 6 bases, leaving 13 bases between the germline ends. Germline V gene lookup returns CDR1 DFQATT and CDR2 SNEGSKA (reference sequence). The CDR3 spans 13 residues. CDR3 amino acids: CSATQRVANTIYF. Written as DNA, the CDR3 is TGCAGTGCTACTCAGAGGGTGGCAAACACCATATATTTT.

This clonotype was detected only a few times. Here the CDR3 DNA reads TGTGCCAGCAGCTTAGATCCAGCGGGCGGGGGCAAAAACATTCAGTACTTC. This translates into CASSLDPAGGGKNIQYF. The chain combines TRBV11-2 with TRBJ2-4; TRBD2 matches 7 bases. Germline values: CDR1 SGHAT, CDR2 FQNNGV. V lost 0 bases to trimming and J lost 3 bases; unmatched junction nucleotides: 8. The CDR3 is 17 residues long.

Note on this clonotype: The conserved final phenylalanine or tryptophan is absent from the CDR3, which likely points to a read error. The rearrangement uses TRBV20-1 and TRBJ2-1; D may be TRBD2 (5 bases). This CDR3 contains 19 residues. CDR1 is DFQATT, CDR2 SNEGSKA, per germline (reference sequence). Deletions cut 5 bases from V and 3 bases from J, with 29 bases between. CDR3 DNA sequence: TGCAGTGCTGCAAGTGTTGAGCGGTTAGGGATTAGTCTCTACAATGAGCAGTTCCTC. Its translation is CSAASVERLGISLYNEQFL.

The sample holds a few counts of this clonotype. V gene TRBV20-1 combines with J gene TRBJ2-7; D gene ambiguous. Looked up from germline, CDR1 is DFQATT and CDR2 is SNEGSKA (reference sequence). Deletions cut 3 bases from V and 5 bases from J, with 14 bases between. The CDR3 totals 13 residues. The CDR3 DNA follows: TGCAGTGCTAGGGCGATAGCTGCCAACGAGCAGTACTTC. Its protein is CSARAIAANEQYF.

The chain carries TRBV3-1 and TRBJ2-7, with TRBD1 matching over 9 bases. The trim removed 4 bases at V and 6 bases at J, leaving 4 bases unmatched. From germline, CDR1 is LGHDT and CDR2 YNNKEL (reference sequence). The CDR3 runs to 13 residues. CDR3 amino acids: CASSRGTGFEQYF. DNA for the CDR3: TGTGCCAGCAGCCGCGGGACAGGGTTCGAGCAGTACTTC.

This clonotype has just a few counts. The chain employs TRBV2 and TRBJ1-5; D is perhaps TRBD1 (5 bases). The CDR3 sequence is 15 residues long. V lost 2 bases and J 9 bases, leaving 17 bases between the germline ends. The germline V gene encodes CDR1 SNHLY and CDR2 FYNNEI. CDR3 in amino acids: CASSETTVATGPQHF. The DNA for the CDR3 is TGTGCCAGCAGTGAAACGACAGTCGCCACGGGGCCCCAGCATTTT.

The gene calls are TRBV6-1 and TRBJ1-5, with 7 nucleotides matching TRBD1. The ends lost 1 base at V and 6 bases at J; junction bases unmatched: 9. The germline CDR1 and CDR2 sequences are MNHNS and SASEGT. This CDR3 spans 16 amino acids. The CDR3 here is CASSEEAGGAGQPQHF. Written as DNA, the CDR3 is TGTGCCAGCAGTGAAGAGGCAGGGGGGGCTGGTCAGCCCCAGCATTTT.

This clonotype turned up a few times. V is TRBV2 and J is TRBJ2-3; D perhaps matches TRBD1 (6 bases). With 6 bases removed from V and 2 bases from J, the gap between germline ends came to 15 bases. Germline V gene lookup returns CDR1 SNHLY and CDR2 FYNNEI. The CDR3 covers 15 residues. Here the CDR3 reads CASRSTGSNTDTQYF. The CDR3 DNA reads TGTGCCAGCAGAAGTACAGGGTCTAACACAGATACGCAGTATTTT.

V usage is TRBV7-2 and J usage is TRBJ2-3; 8 bases fit TRBD1. This CDR3 is built from 16 residues. Per germline, CDR1 SGHTA and CDR2 FQGNSA. The junction had 10 bases not matched to a gene; V was cut back by 4 bases and J by 4 bases. CDR3 sequence: CASSSRTGPGADTQYF. In DNA form, the CDR3 reads TGTGCCAGCAGCTCCAGGACAGGGCCTGGGGCAGATACGCAGTATTTT.

The rearrangement links TRBV20-1 to TRBJ2-7, with D perhaps assigned TRBD1 or TRBD2 (5 bases each). Germline assignment: CDR1 DFQATT and CDR2 SNEGSKA (reference sequence). V was trimmed by 3 bases and J by 5 bases, leaving 17 bases between them. This CDR3 is 14 amino acids long. In DNA, the CDR3 is TGCAGTGCTAGCTCGGGGACCCAAGGCGACGAGCAGTACTTC. This sequence encodes CSASSGTQGDEQYF.

This clonotype came up many times. The rearrangement links TRBV6-5 to TRBJ2-1; weak D call: TRBD2 (5 bases). Germline V CDR1 and CDR2: MNHEY, SVGAGI. Trimming left V 0 bases short and J 9 bases short, with 12 bases between. The CDR3 runs 14 residues. CDR3 sequence reads: CASSYSLDPGEQFF. The CDR3 region has the DNA TGTGCCAGCAGTTACTCACTAGATCCGGGTGAGCAGTTCTTC.

In this sample, this clonotype turned up a few times. The chain joins TRBV4-3 to TRBJ2-3; 8 nucleotides match TRBD2. The V and J ends lost 1 base and 2 bases, in that order; junction bases with no gene match: 8. The germline gives CDR1 LGHNA, CDR2 YSLEER. There are 17 residues in the CDR3. The CDR3, as DNA: TGCGCCAGCAGCCAAGGTCCCCAGCGGGAGAACACAGATACGCAGTATTTT. It encodes CASSQGPQRENTDTQYF.

This chain uses TRBV5-1 with TRBJ2-7, with 8 bases matching TRBD2. The DNA end lines up better with TRBJ2-1; the J call may be wrong. Germline CDR1 reads SGHRS; CDR2 reads YFSETQ. The CDR3 spans 15 residues. The CDR3 loop reads CASSSEAGAYNEQFF. The CDR3 DNA sequence: TGCGCCAGCAGCTCGGAAGCGGGAGCCTACAATGAGCAGTTCTTC.

Ten or more counts support this clonotype. The J gene is TRBJ2-2, the V gene TRBV5-1, with 7 bases aligning to TRBD2. The CDR3 is made up of 15 amino acids. Germline CDR1 and CDR2: SGHRS and YFSETQ. V shed 4 bases and J 4 bases; nucleotides not matched to a gene: 7. Here the CDR3 reads CASSGSSGPTGELFF. CDR3 DNA sequence: TGCGCCAGCAGCGGGTCTAGCGGTCCCACCGGGGAGCTGTTTTTT.